These 13 T cell receptor beta chains were sequenced from one sample in a study of blood T cell repertoires in COVID-19. The table came from immunoSEQ multiplex PCR; TCRdb's copy has only in-frame clones and leaves some out. In the table there are about 360,000 clones, approximately 82% of which are singletons. Material: peripheral blood. The receptors come from a young man with active or convalescent COVID-19.

This rearrangement joins TRBV5-6 to TRBJ2-5, with TRBD2 matching 13 bases. Germline V CDR1 and CDR2: SGHDT, YYEEEE. The CDR3 has 17 residues. Germline trimming cut 3 bases from V and 5 bases from J; bases unmatched to any gene: 10. The CDR3: CASSSPTSGRSRETQYF. The CDR3 region has the DNA TGTGCCAGCAGCTCTCCGACTAGCGGGAGGTCCCGGGAGACCCAGTACTTC. The full variable domain, with the rest looked up from reference TRBV5-6 and TRBJ2-5, is DAGVTQSPTHLIKTRGQQVTLRCSPKSGHDTVSWYQQALGQGPQFIFQYYEEEERQRGNFPDRFSGHQFPNYSSELNVNALLLGDSALYLCASSSPTSGRSRETQYFGPGTRLLVL.

For the CDR3, the DNA is TGTGCCAGCAGCCCCCGGACTAGCGTAAGGACAGATACGCAGTATTTT. This encodes CASSPRTSVRTDTQYF. The chain links TRBV9 to TRBJ2-3; TRBD2 matches at 9 bases. Germline CDR1 reads SGDLS; CDR2 reads YYNGEE. The V and J ends lost 4 bases and 3 bases, in that order; junction bases with no gene match: 9. CDR3 size: 16 residues.

The chain has TRBV7-2 and TRBJ1-3; 7 bases align to TRBD1. The CDR3 is 17 residues long. Germline V gives CDR1 SGHTA, CDR2 FQGNSA. Trimming at V came to 5 bases and at J to 0 bases, leaving 10 bases not matched to a gene. The CDR3 protein is CASSPRQGRSSGNTIYF. The CDR3 DNA sequence: TGTGCCAGCAGCCCCAGACAGGGCCGGAGCTCTGGAAACACCATATATTTT.

Comments on this clone: Other nucleotide sequences in the sample specify the same CDR3. V usage is TRBV19 and J usage is TRBJ1-2, with 12 bases aligning to TRBD1. V was clipped by 5 bases and J by 2 bases; unmatched bases: 3. Germline CDR1 and CDR2: LNHDA and SQIVND (reference sequence). There are 15 residues in the CDR3. CDR3 sequence reads: CASSSGQGANYGYTF. The CDR3, as DNA: TGTGCCAGTAGTTCGGGACAGGGGGCGAACTATGGCTACACCTTC. Full variable domain (rest looked up from reference TRBV19 and TRBJ1-2): DGGITQSPKYLFRKEGQNVTLSCEQNLNHDAMYWYRQDPGQGLRLIYYSQIVNDFQKGDIAEGYSVSREKKESFPLTVTSAQKNPTAFYLCASSSGQGANYGYTFGSGTRLTVV.

The J gene is TRBJ1-2, the V gene TRBV5-4; 12 positions agree with TRBD1. From germline, CDR1 is SGHNT and CDR2 YYREEE (reference sequence). This CDR3 comprises 14 residues. V shed 0 bases and J 8 bases; nucleotides not matched to a gene: 2. In DNA form, the CDR3 reads TGTGCCAGCAGCTTGGGGGACAGGGGGCGGGGCTACACCTTC. This translates into CASSLGDRGRGYTF. The entire variable domain, with the rest obtained from reference TRBV5-4 and TRBJ1-2, is as follows: ETGVTQSPTHLIKTRGQQVTLRCSSQSGHNTVSWYQQALGQGPQFIFQYYREEENGRGNFPPRFSGLQFPNYSSELNVNALELDDSALYLCASSLGDRGRGYTFGSGTRLTVV.

This clone occurred once. V gene TRBV11-3 combines with J gene TRBJ2-1; D uncertain. This CDR3 is 12 amino acids long. Looked up from germline, CDR1 is SGHNT and CDR2 is YENEEA. Trimming took 4 bases from V and 9 from J, leaving 10 bases between them. CDR3 coding DNA: TGTGCCAGCAGCTGGTCGTCCGGTGAGCAGTTCTTC. Amino acid sequence: CASSWSSGEQFF. Full variable domain (remainder filled in from reference TRBV11-3 and TRBJ2-1): EAGVVQSPRYKIIEKKQPVAFWCNPISGHNTLYWYLQNLGQGPELLIRYENEEAVDDSQLPKDRFSAERLKGVDSTLKIQPAELGDSAVYLCASSWSSGEQFFGPGTRLTVL.

This clone was detected a few times. The chain has TRBV7-2 and TRBJ2-1, with a possible D match to TRBD1 (7 bases). The V and J ends lost 1 base and 2 bases respectively, with 12 bases between them. Looked up from germline, CDR1 is SGHTA and CDR2 is FQGNSA. This CDR3 is 16 amino acids long. CDR3 nucleotide sequence: TGTGCCAGCAGCTTAGTGTCCAGGGGGGCCTACAATGAGCAGTTCTTC. Translated, it gives CASSLVSRGAYNEQFF. Full variable domain (rest looked up from reference TRBV7-2 and TRBJ2-1): GAGVSQSPSNKVTEKGKDVELRCDPISGHTALYWYRQSLGQGLEFLIYFQGNSAPDKSGLPSDRFSAERTGGSVSTLTIQRTQQEDSAVYLCASSLVSRGAYNEQFFGPGTRLTVL.

The V gene is TRBV2, the J gene TRBJ1-1, with D possibly TRBD1 on 5 matching bases. This CDR3 spans 14 amino acids. CDR1 SNHLY and CDR2 FYNNEI come from the germline V gene. V was cut by 6 bases and J by 2 bases, with 13 bases left in between. DNA of the CDR3: TGTGCCAGCAGCCTTACTACAGGAAACACTGAAGCTTTCTTT. Translation: CASSLTTGNTEAFF.

The CDR3 bases are TGTGCCAGCAGCGGGTATGTAGGACTTGCTGGCTACACCTTC. Translated: CASSGYVGLAGYTF. The chain recombines TRBV7-3 with TRBJ1-2; D call uncertain. The CDR3 length is 14 residues. Germline CDR1 and CDR2: SGHTA and FQGTGA. Deletions cut 5 bases from V and 7 bases from J, with 17 bases between.

This clone has only one observation. This rearrangement joins TRBV5-5 to TRBJ1-2, with D perhaps matching TRBD1 (6 bases). The germline CDR1 and CDR2 sequences are SGHKS and YYEKEE (reference sequence). The CDR3 totals 16 residues. V lost 0 bases, J lost 2 bases, and 14 bases lay in between. The CDR3 loop is CASSLELGGLNYGYTF. The CDR3 DNA is TGTGCCAGCAGCTTGGAATTGGGGGGGCTAAACTATGGCTACACCTTC.

The genes are TRBV10-3 and TRBJ1-2; possibly TRBD1 for D (5 bases). The CDR3 is 12 amino acids. V lost 3 bases and J lost 4, with 6 bases in between. The V gene's germline CDR1 is ENHRY and CDR2 SYGVKD. CDR3 sequence (DNA): TGTGCCATCAGTGATCAGGGCTATGGCTACACCTTC. Amino acid sequence: CAISDQGYGYTF.

This CDR3 reads CASSTSVTKETQYF. For the CDR3, the DNA is TGTGCCAGCAGCACGAGCGTAACCAAAGAGACCCAGTACTTC. The chain carries TRBV11-2 and TRBJ2-5; D unclear. The CDR3 extends over 14 amino acids. The V end was cut by 5 bases, the J end by 3 bases, with 13 bases between. The germline CDR1 and CDR2 sequences are SGHAT and FQNNGV.

The V and J genes are TRBV27 and TRBJ1-5; 8 nucleotides match TRBD1. J gave up 0 bases and V 7 bases, and 5 bases lay outside the gene matches. The length of the CDR3 is 15 residues. Germline CDR1 reads MNHEY; CDR2 reads SMNVEV (reference sequence). This CDR3 is CASKVQGASNQPQHF. CDR3 DNA sequence: TGTGCCAGCAAGGTTCAGGGGGCTAGCAATCAGCCCCAGCATTTT.